This T cell receptor beta chain stems from a study of T cells expressing NK-cell markers. The CDR3 spans 15 residues. Germline loops: CDR1 SGHRS, CDR2 YFSETQ. UMIs were included in TCR beta cDNA generated by 5'RACE template switching. TCRdb re-called the 5' RACE reads, yielding one record per CDR3 amino acid sequence without DNA. The sample totals some 300,000 distinct CDR3 sequences. Sequenced: blood T cells: a sorted CD56 or NKG2C T cell subset, CD4+ or CD8+ T cells, or bulk PBMC T cells (not recorded which). The receptor comes from a young man in good health. The chain employs TRBV5-1 and TRBJ2-3; TCRdb's D call, TRBD2, is unchecked because there is no DNA. CDR3 region: CASSSTRARTDTQYF.